What follows are 27 T cell receptor beta chains derived from one specimen sequenced in a study of blood T cell repertoires in COVID-19. Libraries were prepared by immunoSEQ multiplex PCR; TCRdb keeps only in-frame clonotypes and omits some of them. This sample has about 190,000 clones, with 78% found just once. Source material: peripheral blood. The receptors derive from a woman aged 80 or over with active or convalescent COVID-19.

The chain is built from TRBV21-1 and TRBJ1-2. TRBV21-1 is designated a pseudogene. This CDR3 is 17 amino acids long. The CDR3 is CASRTDLGPREGYGYTF. The CDR3, as DNA: TGTGCCAGCAGAACGGATCTGGGCCCGAGGGAGGGGTATGGCTACACCTTC.

This clone appeared a single time. The chain employs TRBV5-1 and TRBJ2-7; 8 nucleotides line up with TRBD2. The ends lost 1 base at V and 5 bases at J; junction bases unmatched: 5. Germline lookup yields CDR1 SGHRS and CDR2 YFSETQ. This CDR3 has 14 amino acids. The CDR3, as DNA: TGCGCCAGCAGCTTGCAGCGGGGGCTCCACGAGCAGTACTTC. This codes for CASSLQRGLHEQYF.

This clone was detected a few times. The chain recombines TRBV19 with TRBJ1-5; D perhaps matches TRBD1 (6 bases). CDR3 size: 16 residues. Trimming shortened V by 7 bases and J by 0 bases, and 16 bases separated the two germline ends. Germline V gives CDR1 LNHDA, CDR2 SQIVND (reference sequence). For the CDR3, the DNA is TGTGCCAGTACCAGATCGGACAGCTTTAGCAATCAGCCCCAGCATTTT. Translation: CASTRSDSFSNQPQHF. Looking up the rest from reference TRBV19 and TRBJ1-5 gives the full variable domain: DGGITQSPKYLFRKEGQNVTLSCEQNLNHDAMYWYRQDPGQGLRLIYYSQIVNDFQKGDIAEGYSVSREKKESFPLTVTSAQKNPTAFYLCASTRSDSFSNQPQHFGDGTRLSIL.

The J gene is TRBJ2-1, the V gene TRBV6-5; 10 bases are a match to TRBD1. CDR3 length: 14 amino acids. Germline V gene data show CDR1 as MNHEY and CDR2 as SVGAGI. V gave up 8 bases and J gave up 7 bases; unmatched junction bases: 8. This CDR3 is CASLGTGVGNEQFF. CDR3 in DNA: TGTGCCAGCCTGGGGACAGGGGTCGGAAATGAGCAGTTCTTC.

The chain combines TRBV9 with TRBJ2-7; D perhaps matches TRBD2 (6 bases). Trimming took off 0 bases at V and 7 bases at J, with 14 bases between the two ends. The CDR3 spans 14 residues. Germline V gene lookup returns CDR1 SGDLS and CDR2 YYNGEE. CDR3 nucleotides: TGTGCCAGCAGCGTAGGCACATCGGGGGAAGAGCAGTACTTC. This encodes CASSVGTSGEEQYF. The variable domain in full, completed from reference TRBV9 and TRBJ2-7, reads DSGVTQTPKHLITATGQRVTLRCSPRSGDLSVYWYQQSLDQGLQFLIQYYNGEERAKGNILERFSAQQFPDLHSELNLSSLELGDSALYFCASSVGTSGEEQYFGPGTRLTVT.

The chain is built from TRBV7-9 and TRBJ1-2; TRBD1 agrees at 9 bases. Trimming took 0 bases from V and 7 from J; bases not matched to a gene: 6. The CDR3 totals 15 residues. CDR1 and CDR2 from the germline V gene are SEHNR and FQNEAQ (reference sequence). The CDR3 here is CASSLAGGTGFGYTF. The CDR3 DNA follows: TGTGCCAGCAGCTTAGCCGGAGGGACAGGGTTTGGCTACACCTTC.

The chain carries TRBV5-5 and TRBJ2-7; the D gene is possibly TRBD1 (5 bases). From germline, CDR1 is SGHKS and CDR2 YYEKEE (reference sequence). Trimming took off 3 bases at V and 3 bases at J, with 10 bases between the two ends. The CDR3 is 13 residues long. As DNA, the CDR3 is TGTGCCAGCAGCTGGGGCCTCAACTACGAGCAGTACTTC. As protein: CASSWGLNYEQYF.

The chain links TRBV20-1 to TRBJ2-3; D remains unclear. Trimming removed 5 bases from V and 2 bases from J, with 5 bases in between. There are 11 residues in the CDR3. The germline gives CDR1 DFQATT, CDR2 SNEGSKA (reference sequence). The CDR3 coding sequence is TGCAGTGCTGACTTCACAGATACGCAGTATTTT. This codes for CSADFTDTQYF.

As to this clone: A much larger clone is a single base away; this may be a read error. Here the CDR3 reads CASSSPELQGIGYNQPQHF. The CDR3 bases are TGTGCCAGCAGCTCCCCAGAGCTGCAGGGAATAGGCTACAATCAGCCCCAGCATTTT. V is TRBV7-3 and J is TRBJ1-5; maybe TRBD1 (5 bases). In germline, CDR1 is SGHTA, CDR2 FQGTGA. Trimming shortened V by 4 bases and J by 3 bases, and 25 bases separated the two germline ends. This CDR3 has 19 amino acids.

This clone was seen only once. The rearrangement uses TRBV11-2 and TRBJ2-7; weak D call: TRBD1 (6 bases). The CDR3 is 15 amino acids. The V end was cut by 0 bases, the J end by 5 bases, with 14 bases between. Germline lookup yields CDR1 SGHAT and CDR2 FQNNGV. The CDR3 nucleotides are TGTGCCAGCAGCTTAGATAGCGTAGGGGGACACGAGCAGTACTTC. Translating it yields CASSLDSVGGHEQYF.

The chain couples TRBV7-9 to TRBJ2-5, with 8 bases aligning to TRBD2. J was trimmed by 1 base and V by 0 bases; bases with no gene match: 1. Per the germline V gene, CDR1 is SEHNR and CDR2 is FQNEAQ (reference sequence). The CDR3 runs to 15 residues. CDR3 protein: CASSLASGVQETQYF. The CDR3 DNA reads as TGTGCCAGCAGCTTAGCTAGCGGGGTCCAAGAGACCCAGTACTTC.

The chain uses TRBV4-3 and TRBJ2-2; D unclear. Germline lookup yields CDR1 LGHNA and CDR2 YSLEER. The CDR3 has 20 amino acids. Trimming took 2 bases from V and 1 from J, leaving 23 bases between them. The CDR3 nucleotides read TGCGCCAGCAGCCAAAACCTCGGGTGGCGGTTGAACCTGAACACCGGGGAGCTGTTTTTT. It yields the protein CASSQNLGWRLNLNTGELFF.

The chain has TRBV2 and TRBJ2-3; D perhaps matches TRBD1 (5 bases). Trimming took 4 bases from V and 3 from J, leaving 8 bases between them. CDR1 SNHLY and CDR2 FYNNEI come from the germline V gene. This CDR3 spans 13 amino acids. CDR3 sequence (DNA): TGTGCCAGCAGTGGGGGCAGAACAGATACGCAGTATTTT. Translation: CASSGGRTDTQYF.

The rearrangement joins TRBV11-3 to TRBJ1-5, with D tentatively TRBD1 (6 bases). Germline CDR1 SGHNT, CDR2 YENEEA. CDR3 length: 17 amino acids. The V and J ends lost 1 base and 7 bases respectively, with 20 bases between them. The CDR3 DNA sequence: TGTGCCAGCAGCTTAGGACTACCGAGGGGGACGGGCCAGCCCCAGCATTTT. Translating gives CASSLGLPRGTGQPQHF.

This clone was observed a handful of times. The gene calls are TRBV7-2 and TRBJ2-5, with TRBD2 matching 12 bases. The CDR3 has 16 residues. Germline loops: CDR1 SGHTA, CDR2 FQGNSA. V shed 2 bases, J shed 2 bases, and the junction held 3 bases outside the gene matches. This chain's CDR3 is CASSLPSGGGQETQYF. The CDR3 coding sequence is TGTGCCAGCAGCTTACCTAGCGGGGGGGGACAAGAGACCCAGTACTTC.

The chain couples TRBV28 to TRBJ1-2, with D possibly TRBD1 on 5 matching bases. CDR1 MDHEN and CDR2 SYDVKM come from the germline V gene. Trimming left V 5 bases short and J 7 bases short, with 14 bases between. The CDR3 runs to 13 residues. CDR3 bases: TGTGCCAGCAGTACCAGGGTCTCGGGTGGCTACACCTTC. This translates into CASSTRVSGGYTF.

The V and J genes are TRBV5-1 and TRBJ1-1; TRBD1 matches 8 bases. Germline CDR1 is SGHRS and CDR2 is YFSETQ. This CDR3 region has 15 residues. J lost 6 bases, V lost 3 bases, and 10 bases had no gene match. In nucleotides, the CDR3 is TGCGCCAGCAGCTCCCCAGGGGGCGCTTCCGCTGAAGCTTTCTTT. It encodes CASSSPGGASAEAFF.

The CDR3 nucleotides are TGTGCCAGCAGTTTTCTATCCGCTGGCTCCTACGAGCAGTACTTC. It codes for CASSFLSAGSYEQYF. The chain has TRBV28 and TRBJ2-7; D uncertain. The CDR3 length is 15 residues. The ends were cut back, 3 bases at V and 0 bases at J, with 12 bases in the middle. Germline CDR1 reads MDHEN; CDR2 reads SYDVKM.

V and J are TRBV2 and TRBJ2-5; 12 bases are shared with TRBD2. CDR1 SNHLY and CDR2 FYNNEI come from the germline V gene. This CDR3 region has 15 residues. V lost 5 bases to trimming and J lost 3 bases; unmatched junction nucleotides: 4. The DNA for the CDR3 is TGTGCCAGCAGTCCCCGACTAGCGGGGGAAGAGACCCAGTACTTC. This sequence encodes CASSPRLAGEETQYF.

This clone was seen only once. The chain links TRBV7-3 to TRBJ2-6, with D unresolved. Germline V gene data show CDR1 as SGHTA and CDR2 as FQGTGA. The CDR3 loop spans 15 amino acids. Trimming removed 2 bases at V and 0 bases at J, with 5 bases between. The CDR3 spells CASSLSPSGANVLTF. The CDR3 nucleotides are TGTGCCAGCAGCTTATCTCCCTCTGGGGCCAACGTCCTGACTTTC.

This rearrangement joins TRBV27 to TRBJ2-7, with 7 bases fitting TRBD1. CDR1 MNHEY and CDR2 SMNVEV come from the germline V gene (reference sequence). The CDR3 spans 15 residues. Unmatched junction bases numbered 13, after V lost 5 bases and J lost 6 bases. The DNA of the CDR3 is TGTGCCAGCAGTCCACTACAGGGGAGAACGAGCGAGCAGTACTTC. As protein: CASSPLQGRTSEQYF.

V is TRBV5-5 and J is TRBJ1-5; perhaps TRBD1 as D (5 bases). Per the germline V gene, CDR1 is SGHKS and CDR2 is YYEKEE (reference sequence). The CDR3 spans 17 residues. Trimming took 0 bases from V and 0 from J, leaving 13 bases between them. Written as DNA, the CDR3 is TGTGCCAGCAGCTTGGGGACACTTGTACTTAGCAATCAGCCCCAGCATTTT. Amino acid sequence: CASSLGTLVLSNQPQHF.

V is TRBV28 and J is TRBJ1-5; 7 nucleotides align to TRBD1. J lost 7 bases, V lost 4 bases, and 1 base had no gene match. This CDR3 region has 12 residues. Germline lookup yields CDR1 MDHEN and CDR2 SYDVKM. The CDR3 region has the DNA TGTGCCAGCAGTTCCAGGGGGCAGCCCCAGCATTTT. Its translation: CASSSRGQPQHF. The full variable domain, in which reference TRBV28 and TRBJ1-5 provide the parts outside the CDR3, is DVKVTQSSRYLVKRTGEKVFLECVQDMDHENMFWYRQDPGLGLRLIYFSYDVKMKEKGDIPEGYSVSREKKERFSLILESASTNQTSMYLCASSSRGQPQHFGDGTRLSIL.

The chain employs TRBV10-2 and TRBJ2-1; a possible D gene is TRBD2 (5 bases). V shed 0 bases and J shed 0 bases, with 9 bases lying between them. The CDR3 loop spans 16 amino acids. Germline assignment: CDR1 WSHSY and CDR2 SAAADI. This CDR3 reads CASSESPRASYNEQFF. The DNA for the CDR3 is TGCGCCAGCAGTGAGTCTCCGAGGGCCTCCTACAATGAGCAGTTCTTC.

The chain carries TRBV7-2 and TRBJ1-3; unclear D gene. The CDR3 is 17 amino acids. Trimming took off 2 bases at V and 0 bases at J, with 14 bases between the two ends. Germline V CDR1 and CDR2: SGHTA, FQGNSA. The CDR3 region is CASSLLGTLYSGNTIYF. CDR3 sequence (DNA): TGTGCCAGCAGCTTACTAGGTACTCTCTACTCTGGAAACACCATATATTTT. Variable domain in full (rest from reference TRBV7-2 and TRBJ1-3): GAGVSQSPSNKVTEKGKDVELRCDPISGHTALYWYRQSLGQGLEFLIYFQGNSAPDKSGLPSDRFSAERTGGSVSTLTIQRTQQEDSAVYLCASSLLGTLYSGNTIYFGEGSWLTVV.

J is TRBJ2-3 and V is TRBV3-1 (or the pseudogene TRBV3-2); 9 bases line up with TRBD2. Germline-derived CDR1 and CDR2 are LGHDT and YNNKEL (reference sequence). The CDR3 contains 17 residues. With V trimmed by 4 bases and J by 1 base, 9 bases remained unmatched. CDR3 residues: CASSPLAGSFGTDTQYF. The CDR3 DNA reads TGTGCCAGCAGCCCCCTAGCGGGATCGTTTGGCACAGATACGCAGTATTTT.

The chain combines TRBV20-1 with TRBJ1-5; tentative D call: TRBD1 (5 bases). CDR3 length: 17 residues. Trimming took off 3 bases at V and 1 base at J, with 19 bases between the two ends. Germline values: CDR1 DFQATT, CDR2 SNEGSKA (reference sequence). The CDR3 protein is CSASEGLGRASNQPQHF. The CDR3, as DNA: TGCAGTGCTAGTGAAGGTTTAGGCAGGGCGAGCAATCAGCCCCAGCATTTT.